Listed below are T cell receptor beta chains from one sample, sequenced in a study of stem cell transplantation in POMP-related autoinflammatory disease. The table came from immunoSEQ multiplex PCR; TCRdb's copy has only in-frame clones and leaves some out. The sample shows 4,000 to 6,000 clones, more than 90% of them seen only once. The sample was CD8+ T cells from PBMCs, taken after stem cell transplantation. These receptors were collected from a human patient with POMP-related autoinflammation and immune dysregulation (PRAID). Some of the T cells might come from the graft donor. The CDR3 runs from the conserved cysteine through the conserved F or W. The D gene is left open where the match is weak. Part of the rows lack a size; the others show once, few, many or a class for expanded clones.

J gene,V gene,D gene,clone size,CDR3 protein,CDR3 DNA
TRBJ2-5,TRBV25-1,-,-,CASSEPKYQETQYF,TGTGCCAGCAGTGAACCGAAGTACCAAGAGACCCAGTACTTC
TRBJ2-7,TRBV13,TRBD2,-,CASSLGPSGGSYEQYF,TGTGCCAGCAGCTTGGGCCCTAGCGGAGGTTCCTACGAGCAGTACTTC
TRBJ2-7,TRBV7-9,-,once,CASSKLADEQYF,TGTGCCAGCAGCAAACTAGCCGACGAGCAGTACTTC
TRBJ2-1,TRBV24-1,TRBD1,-,CATKDRGTFNEQFF,TGTGCCACGAAGGACAGGGGGACGTTCAATGAGCAGTTCTTC
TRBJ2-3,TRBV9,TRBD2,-,CASSVGTSSSTDTQYF,TGTGCCAGCAGCGTAGGGACTAGCAGTAGCACAGATACGCAGTATTTT
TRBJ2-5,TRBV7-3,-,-,CASSPSGSGQETQYF,TGTGCCAGCAGCCCTTCGGGTAGCGGCCAAGAGACCCAGTACTTC
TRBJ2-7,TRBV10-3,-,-,CAISESLGQTYEQYF,TGTGCCATCAGTGAGTCGCTCGGACAGACCTACGAGCAGTACTTC
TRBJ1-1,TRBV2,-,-,CASSDGGPEAFF,TGTGCCAGCAGTGATGGGGGCCCTGAAGCTTTCTTT
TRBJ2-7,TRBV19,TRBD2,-,CASSIGTSGAPVVYEQYF,TGTGCCAGTAGTATAGGGACTAGCGGAGCCCCCGTCGTCTACGAGCAGTACTTC
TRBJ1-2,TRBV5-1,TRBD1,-,CASSFPDRGENYGYTF,TGCGCCAGCAGCTTCCCTGACAGGGGCGAAAACTATGGCTACACCTTC
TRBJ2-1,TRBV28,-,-,CASSLRGRRNEQFF,TGTGCCAGCAGTTTAAGGGGGAGACGCAATGAGCAGTTCTTC